These 4 T cell receptor beta chains were sequenced from one sample in a study of molecular identifiers for immune sequencing clone quantification. TCRdb used MiXCR to reprocess the PCR reads, holding one entry per CDR3 protein. The sample lists 85,000 to 100,000 distinct CDR3 sequences, roughly a fifth occurring once. Input material: naive CD8+ T cells from blood, with Jurkat cell RNA spiked in. The subset is: FACS-sorted CD8+CD4-CCR7+CD45RA+ naive T cells. The receptors come from a human donor in good health. Some libraries in this study had Jurkat cell RNA spiked in.

In this sample, this clonotype turned up a few times. This chain links TRBV7-9 with TRBJ2-7; D gene unclear. V dropped 5 bases and J dropped 3 bases, with 8 bases sitting between them. The CDR3 is 12 amino acids. Germline CDR1 SEHNR, CDR2 FQNEAQ (reference sequence). This CDR3 reads CASSESIYEQYF. For the CDR3, the DNA is TGTGCCAGCAGCGAAAGTATCTACGAGCAGTACTTC.

This clonotype came up a few times. The DNA for the CDR3 is TGTGCCAGCAGCCTAGGGGGGGGACAGGGGCTATACGAGCAGTACTTC. This encodes CASSLGGGQGLYEQYF. The rearrangement links TRBV7-9 to TRBJ2-7, with TRBD1 matching over 10 bases. The CDR3 consists of 16 residues. J lost 4 bases, V lost 5 bases, and 11 bases had no gene match. Per germline, CDR1 SEHNR and CDR2 FQNEAQ (reference sequence). The full variable domain, completed using reference TRBV7-9 and TRBJ2-7, is DTGVSQNPRHKITKRGQNVTFRCDPISEHNRLYWYRQTLGQGPEFLTYFQNEAQLEKSRLLSDRFSAERPKGSFSTLEIQRTEQGDSAMYLCASSLGGGQGLYEQYFGPGTRLTVT.

The J gene is TRBJ2-7, the V gene TRBV29-1; D ambiguous. V lost 4 bases and J lost 0, with 10 bases in between. This CDR3 contains 13 residues. Germline CDR1 reads SQVTM; CDR2 reads ANQGSEA. This chain's CDR3 is CSVVTVFSYEQYF. The CDR3 DNA reads TGCAGCGTTGTGACGGTTTTCTCCTACGAGCAGTACTTC.

This clonotype was observed at least ten times. The chain carries TRBV3-1 and TRBJ2-2; a weak D match, TRBD2 (6 bases). CDR1 and CDR2 (germline): LGHDT, YNNKEL (reference sequence). Trimming cost V 0 bases and J 4 bases, with 15 bases left between them. This CDR3 region has 17 residues. The CDR3: CASSQDVSGDGTGELFF. In DNA, the CDR3 is TGTGCCAGCAGCCAAGATGTCTCGGGAGATGGCACCGGGGAGCTGTTTTTT.